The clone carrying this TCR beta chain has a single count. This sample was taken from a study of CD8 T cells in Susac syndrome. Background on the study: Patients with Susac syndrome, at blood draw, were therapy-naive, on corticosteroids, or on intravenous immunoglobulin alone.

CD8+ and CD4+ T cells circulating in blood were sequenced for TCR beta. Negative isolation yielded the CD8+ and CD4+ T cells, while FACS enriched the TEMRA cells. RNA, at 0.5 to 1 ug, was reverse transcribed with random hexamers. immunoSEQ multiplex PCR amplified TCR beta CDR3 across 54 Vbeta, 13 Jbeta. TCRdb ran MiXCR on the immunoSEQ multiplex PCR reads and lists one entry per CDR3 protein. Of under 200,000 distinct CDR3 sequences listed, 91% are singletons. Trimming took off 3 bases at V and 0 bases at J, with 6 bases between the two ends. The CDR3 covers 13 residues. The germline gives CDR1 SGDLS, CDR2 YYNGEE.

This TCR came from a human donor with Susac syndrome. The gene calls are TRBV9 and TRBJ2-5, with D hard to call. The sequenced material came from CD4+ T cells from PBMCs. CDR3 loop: CASSARYQETQYF. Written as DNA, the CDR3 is TGTGCCAGCAGCGCGAGATACCAAGAGACCCAGTACTTC.